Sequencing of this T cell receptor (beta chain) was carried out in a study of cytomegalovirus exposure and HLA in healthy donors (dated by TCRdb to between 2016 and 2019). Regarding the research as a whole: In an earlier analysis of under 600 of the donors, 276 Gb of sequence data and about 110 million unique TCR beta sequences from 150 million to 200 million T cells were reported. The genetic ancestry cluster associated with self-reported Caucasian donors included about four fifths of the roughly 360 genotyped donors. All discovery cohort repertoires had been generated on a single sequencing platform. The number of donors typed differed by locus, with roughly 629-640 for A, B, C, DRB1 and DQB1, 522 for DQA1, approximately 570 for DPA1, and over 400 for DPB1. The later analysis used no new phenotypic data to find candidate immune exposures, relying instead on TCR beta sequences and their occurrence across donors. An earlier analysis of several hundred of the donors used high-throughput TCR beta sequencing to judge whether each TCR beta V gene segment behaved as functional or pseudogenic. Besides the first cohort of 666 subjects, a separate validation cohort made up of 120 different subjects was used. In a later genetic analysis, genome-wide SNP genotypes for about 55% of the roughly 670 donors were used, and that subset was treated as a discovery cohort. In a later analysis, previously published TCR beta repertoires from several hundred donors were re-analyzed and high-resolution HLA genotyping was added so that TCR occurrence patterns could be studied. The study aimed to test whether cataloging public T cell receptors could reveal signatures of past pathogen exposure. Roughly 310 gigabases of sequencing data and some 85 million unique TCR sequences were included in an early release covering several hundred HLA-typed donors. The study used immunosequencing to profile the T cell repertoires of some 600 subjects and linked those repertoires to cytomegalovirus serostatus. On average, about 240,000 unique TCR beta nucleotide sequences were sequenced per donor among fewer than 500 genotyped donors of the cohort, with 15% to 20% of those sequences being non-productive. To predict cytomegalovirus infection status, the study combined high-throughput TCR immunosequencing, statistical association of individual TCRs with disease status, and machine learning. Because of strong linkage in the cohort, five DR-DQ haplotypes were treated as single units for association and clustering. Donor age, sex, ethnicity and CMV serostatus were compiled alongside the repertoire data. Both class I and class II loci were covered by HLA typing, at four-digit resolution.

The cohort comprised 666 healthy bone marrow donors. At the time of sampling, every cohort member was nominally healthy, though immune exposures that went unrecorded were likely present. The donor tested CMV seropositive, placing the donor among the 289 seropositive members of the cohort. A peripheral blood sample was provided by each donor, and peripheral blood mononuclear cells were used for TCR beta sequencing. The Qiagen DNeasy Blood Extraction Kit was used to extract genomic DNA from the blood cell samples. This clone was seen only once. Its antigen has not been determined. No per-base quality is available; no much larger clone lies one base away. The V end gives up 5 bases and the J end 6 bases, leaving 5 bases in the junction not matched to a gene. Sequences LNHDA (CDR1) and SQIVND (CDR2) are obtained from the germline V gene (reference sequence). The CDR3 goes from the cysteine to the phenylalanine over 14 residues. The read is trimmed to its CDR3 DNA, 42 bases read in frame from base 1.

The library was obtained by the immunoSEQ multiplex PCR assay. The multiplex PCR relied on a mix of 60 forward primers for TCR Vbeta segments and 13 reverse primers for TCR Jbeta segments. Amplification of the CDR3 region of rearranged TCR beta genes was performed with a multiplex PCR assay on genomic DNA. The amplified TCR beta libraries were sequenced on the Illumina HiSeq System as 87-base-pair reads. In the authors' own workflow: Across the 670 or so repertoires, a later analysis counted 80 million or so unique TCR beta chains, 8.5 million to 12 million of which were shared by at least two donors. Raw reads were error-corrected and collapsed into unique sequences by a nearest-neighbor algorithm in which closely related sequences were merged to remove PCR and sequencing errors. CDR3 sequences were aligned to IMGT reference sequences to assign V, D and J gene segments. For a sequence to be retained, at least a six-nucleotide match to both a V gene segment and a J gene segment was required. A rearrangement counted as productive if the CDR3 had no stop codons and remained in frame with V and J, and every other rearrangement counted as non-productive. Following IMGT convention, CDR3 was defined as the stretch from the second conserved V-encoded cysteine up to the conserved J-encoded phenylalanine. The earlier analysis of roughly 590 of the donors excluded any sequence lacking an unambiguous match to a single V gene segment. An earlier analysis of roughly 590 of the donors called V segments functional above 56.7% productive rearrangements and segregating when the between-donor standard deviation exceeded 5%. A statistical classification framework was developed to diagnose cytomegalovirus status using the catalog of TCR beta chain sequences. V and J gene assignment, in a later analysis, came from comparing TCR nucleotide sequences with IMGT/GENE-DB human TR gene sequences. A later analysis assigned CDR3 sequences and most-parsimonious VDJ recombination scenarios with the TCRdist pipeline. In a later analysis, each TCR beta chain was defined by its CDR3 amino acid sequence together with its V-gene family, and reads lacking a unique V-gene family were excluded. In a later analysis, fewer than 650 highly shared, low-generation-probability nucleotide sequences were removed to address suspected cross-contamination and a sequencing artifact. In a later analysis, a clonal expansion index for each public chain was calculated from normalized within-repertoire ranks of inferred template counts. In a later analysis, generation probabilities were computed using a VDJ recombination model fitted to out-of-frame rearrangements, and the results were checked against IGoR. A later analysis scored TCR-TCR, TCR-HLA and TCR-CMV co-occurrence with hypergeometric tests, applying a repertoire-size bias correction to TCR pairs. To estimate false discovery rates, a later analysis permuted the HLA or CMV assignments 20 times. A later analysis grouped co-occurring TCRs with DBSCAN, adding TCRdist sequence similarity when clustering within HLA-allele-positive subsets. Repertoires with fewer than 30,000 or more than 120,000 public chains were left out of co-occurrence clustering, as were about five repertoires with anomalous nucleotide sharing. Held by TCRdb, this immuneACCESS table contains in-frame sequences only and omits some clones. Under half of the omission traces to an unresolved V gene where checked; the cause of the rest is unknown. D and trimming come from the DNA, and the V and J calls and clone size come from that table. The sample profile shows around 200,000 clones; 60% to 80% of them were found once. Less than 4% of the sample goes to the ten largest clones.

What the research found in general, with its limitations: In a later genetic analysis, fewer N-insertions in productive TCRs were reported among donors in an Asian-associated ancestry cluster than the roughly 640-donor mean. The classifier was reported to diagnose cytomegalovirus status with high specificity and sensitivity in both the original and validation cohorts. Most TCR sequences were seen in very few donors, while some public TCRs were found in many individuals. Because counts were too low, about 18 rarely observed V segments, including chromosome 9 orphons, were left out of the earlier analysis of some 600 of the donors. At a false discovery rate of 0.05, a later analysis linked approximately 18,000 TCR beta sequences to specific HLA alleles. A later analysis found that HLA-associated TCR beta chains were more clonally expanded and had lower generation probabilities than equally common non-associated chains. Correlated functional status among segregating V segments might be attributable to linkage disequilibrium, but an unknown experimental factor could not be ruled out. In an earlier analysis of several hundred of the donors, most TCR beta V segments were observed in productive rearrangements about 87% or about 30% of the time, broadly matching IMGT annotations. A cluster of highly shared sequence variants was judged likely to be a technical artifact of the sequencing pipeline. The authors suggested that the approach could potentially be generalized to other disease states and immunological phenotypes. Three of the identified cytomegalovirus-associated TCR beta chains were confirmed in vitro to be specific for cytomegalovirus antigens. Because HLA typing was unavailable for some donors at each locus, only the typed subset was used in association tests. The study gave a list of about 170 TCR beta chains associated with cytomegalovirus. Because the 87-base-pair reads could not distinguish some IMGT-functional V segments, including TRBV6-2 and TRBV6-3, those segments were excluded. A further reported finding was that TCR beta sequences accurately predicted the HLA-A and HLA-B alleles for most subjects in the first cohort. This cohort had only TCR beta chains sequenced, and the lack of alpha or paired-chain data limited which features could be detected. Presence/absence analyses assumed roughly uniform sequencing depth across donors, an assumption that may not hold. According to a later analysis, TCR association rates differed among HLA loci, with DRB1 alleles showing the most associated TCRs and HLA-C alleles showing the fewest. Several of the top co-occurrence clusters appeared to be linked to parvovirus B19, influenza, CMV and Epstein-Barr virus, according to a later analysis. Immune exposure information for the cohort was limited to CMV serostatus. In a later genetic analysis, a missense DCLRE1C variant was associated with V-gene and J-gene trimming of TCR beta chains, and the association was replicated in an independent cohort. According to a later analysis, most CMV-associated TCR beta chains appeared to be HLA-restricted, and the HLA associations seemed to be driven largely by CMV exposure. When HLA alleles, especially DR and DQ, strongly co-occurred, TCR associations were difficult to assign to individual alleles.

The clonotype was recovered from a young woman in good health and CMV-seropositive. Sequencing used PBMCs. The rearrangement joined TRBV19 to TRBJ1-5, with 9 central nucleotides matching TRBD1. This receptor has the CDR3 CASSLQGAFQPQHF. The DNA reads TGTGCCAGTAGTCTACAGGGGGCCTTTCAGCCCCAGCATTTT.